A selection of T cell receptor beta chains follows, all from one sample in a study of spatial heterogeneity in lung cancer. TCRdb recomputed calls from the 5' RACE reads with MiXCR, one row per CDR3 protein. The table lists around 21,000 distinct CDR3 sequences, under 3.5% of them singletons. Specimen: lung tumor tissue, collected at surgery. The receptors stem from a male donor with early-stage non-small cell lung cancer. Each CDR3 is given with its conserved first and last residue. Each record gives: V gene, clone size, D gene, J gene, CDR3 DNA, CDR3 protein. The D gene is left open where the match is weak. Clone size, where shown, is once, few, many, or a class for clones that have expanded.

>TRBV12-3/TRBV12-4|many|.|TRBJ1-2
TGTGCCAGCAGCCCCGGCATCTATGGCTACACCTTC
CASSPGIYGYTF
>TRBV20-1|many|.|TRBJ2-7
TGCAGTGCACTTACCACTAGTTCGGGGACCTACGAGCAGTACTTC
CSALTTSSGTYEQYF
>TRBV18|.|.|TRBJ2-1
TGTGCCAGCTCACCCGTCCCGGGAACCTCTTACAATGAGCAGTTCTTC
CASSPVPGTSYNEQFF
>TRBV29-1|many|TRBD2|TRBJ2-2
TGCAGCGTTGAGAGCGGGAGAACCGGGGAGCTGTTTTTT
CSVESGRTGELFF
>TRBV6-5|many|.|TRBJ1-2
TGTGCCAGCAGTTACTCTCCCTCCGGCTATGGCTACACCTTC
CASSYSPSGYGYTF
>TRBV11-2|many|.|TRBJ2-1
TGTGCCAGCAGCTACAAGGGAGTGCATGAGCAGTTCTTC
CASSYKGVHEQFF
>TRBV5-1|many|.|TRBJ1-1
TGCGCCAGCAGCCCGGGACGGACGAACACTGAAGCTTTCTTT
CASSPGRTNTEAFF
>TRBV6-2/TRBV6-3|.|.|TRBJ2-3
TGTGCCAGCAGTTTGGGATCCTTCACAGATACGCAGTATTTT
CASSLGSFTDTQYF
>TRBV5-4|medium-sized|TRBD2|TRBJ2-7
TGTGCCAGCAGCTTCGATACTCCCGGACTAGCGACTTGGGAGCAGTACTTC
CASSFDTPGLATWEQYF
>TRBV11-3|many|.|TRBJ1-2
TGTGCCAGCAGCTTAGGGGTCCAGGGCAACTATGGCTACACCTTC
CASSLGVQGNYGYTF
>TRBV3-1|medium-sized|.|TRBJ1-1
TGTGCCAGCAGCCCTAGCGGAACTGAAGCTTTCTTT
CASSPSGTEAFF
>TRBV30|many|.|TRBJ2-1
TGTGCCTGCCAAAGGATCCCCTACAATGAGCAGTTCTTC
CACQRIPYNEQFF
>TRBV7-2|medium-sized|TRBD2|TRBJ2-2
TGTGCCAGCACCGGGACTAGCGGGAGAGTCGGCGGGGAGCTGTTTTTT
CASTGTSGRVGGELFF
>TRBV11-2|many|.|TRBJ2-1
TGTGCCAGCAGCTTAGAGGGGACTCCCTACAATGAGCAGTTCTTC
CASSLEGTPYNEQFF
>TRBV3-1|many|.|TRBJ2-3
TGTGCCAGCAGCCAGGGTAGCAATGCGGATACGCAGTATTTT
CASSQGSNADTQYF
>TRBV27|medium-sized|TRBD2|TRBJ2-3
TGTGCCAGCAACCCTAGCGGGCTGACTAGCACAGATACGCAGTATTTT
CASNPSGLTSTDTQYF
>TRBV20-1|many|TRBD2|TRBJ2-5
TGCAGTGCCCTTAGGGGTCTAGCGGATGGAGATACCCAGTACTTC
CSALRGLADGDTQYF
>TRBV29-1|many|.|TRBJ2-7
TGCAGCGTTGGCCCGGACTACGGGGTGAGCGAGCAGTACTTC
CSVGPDYGVSEQYF
>TRBV29-1|many|.|TRBJ2-6
TGTTGTGCGTTGTCTGGGGCCAACGTCCTGACTTTC
CCALSGANVLTF
>TRBV6-5|many|TRBD2|TRBJ2-3
TGTGCCAGCAGATCGGGACTAGCGGGCACAGATACGCAGTATTTT
CASRSGLAGTDTQYF
>TRBV7-2|many|TRBD2|TRBJ2-1
TGTGCCAGCAGCCCGGGACTAGCGGGAGGTACTAACAATGAGCAGTTCTTC
CASSPGLAGGTNNEQFF
>TRBV7-2|many|.|TRBJ2-5
TGTGCCAGCAGCCAAATTCTAACAGGGCGGGAAGAGACCCAGTACTTC
CASSQILTGREETQYF
>TRBV19|many|TRBD2|TRBJ2-1
TGTGCCAGTAGTAAAGAAAGGACTAGCGGGAGGGCCTTGTTAAAGAATGAGCAGTTCTTC
CASSKERTSGRALLKNEQFF
>TRBV12-3/TRBV12-4|many|.|TRBJ2-1
TGTGCCAGTAGCGGAGGAAACTCCTACAATGAGCAGTTCTTC
CASSGGNSYNEQFF
>TRBV20-1|many|TRBD1|TRBJ2-7
TGCAGTGCTAGGAGGACAGGGGGCCTGTACGAGCAGTACTTC
CSARRTGGLYEQYF
>TRBV27|many|.|TRBJ2-1
TGTGCCAGCAGTTTTTTTGCGGGCAATGAGCAGTTCTTC
CASSFFAGNEQFF
>TRBV5-1|many|.|TRBJ2-1
TGCGCCAGCAGCTTGGCACAGGCCTACAATGAGCAGTTCTTC
CASSLAQAYNEQFF
>TRBV7-6|.|.|TRBJ2-1
TGTGCCAGCGGCGGGAATGAGCAGTTCTTC
CASGGNEQFF
>TRBV10-2|many|.|TRBJ1-2
TGCGCCAGCAGTGAGTCCTGGGACATAGGAGGCTATGGCTACACCTTC
CASSESWDIGGYGYTF
>TRBV12-3/TRBV12-4|many|.|TRBJ2-7
TGTGCCAGCAGTTTAGGGACAGAGTACGAGCAGTACTTC
CASSLGTEYEQYF
>TRBV6-2/TRBV6-3|many|.|TRBJ2-2
TGTGCCAGCAGCCCCGGGACGGCGAACACCGGGGAGCTGTTTTTT
CASSPGTANTGELFF
>TRBV7-6|medium-sized|TRBD2|TRBJ2-7
TGTGCCAGCAGCCCGGAGGCTGCGGGACTAGCGACTTCCTACGAGCAGTACTTC
CASSPEAAGLATSYEQYF
>TRBV20-1|many|.|TRBJ2-3
TGCAGTGCTAGACCTGGGACAGATACGCAGTATTTT
CSARPGTDTQYF
>TRBV14|many|.|TRBJ1-6
TGTGCCAGCAGCCGCCTCGCCGGTTCACCCCTCCACTTT
CASSRLAGSPLHF
>TRBV29-1|many|.|TRBJ2-5
TGCAGCGTCGGCGGGACCCAGGGGGGAGAGACCCAGTACTTC
CSVGGTQGGETQYF
>TRBV4-1|many|TRBD1|TRBJ1-6
TGCGCCAGCAGCTTTTACCCGGGACAGGGGGCTCATAATTCACCCCTCCACTTT
CASSFYPGQGAHNSPLHF
>TRBV7-6|.|.|TRBJ2-3
TGTGCCAGCAGCTTTCGCGGCACAGATACGCAGTATTTT
CASSFRGTDTQYF
>TRBV12-3/TRBV12-4|many|.|TRBJ2-1
TGTGCCAGCAGTTCCCGACAGAATGAGCAGTTCTTC
CASSSRQNEQFF
>TRBV2|many|.|TRBJ1-1
TGTGCCAGCAGTGAACTTTGGACAGCCTTCACTGAAGCTTTCTTT
CASSELWTAFTEAFF
>TRBV7-9|many|.|TRBJ2-3
TGTGCCAGCAGCCAATCCACAGATACGCAGTATTTT
CASSQSTDTQYF
>TRBV5-8|many|.|TRBJ1-1
TGTGCCAGCAGCTTGGGTTCTCGGGGTCTAGTTATGAACACTGAAGCTTTCTTT
CASSLGSRGLVMNTEAFF
>TRBV20-1|many|.|TRBJ2-7
TGCAGTGCAACAGCCGGGACACAAGGATACGAGCAGTACTTC
CSATAGTQGYEQYF
>TRBV30|many|.|TRBJ2-1
TGTGCCTGGAGGTCAGGGTATGAGCAGTTCTTC
CAWRSGYEQFF
>TRBV14|many|.|TRBJ1-2
TGTGCCAGCAGCCCGTTGGGGGGAGGTGGCTACACCTTC
CASSPLGGGGYTF
>TRBV10-3|large|TRBD2|TRBJ2-1
TGTGCCATCAGTGAGTCAGGGACTAGCACCTACAATGAGCAGTTCTTC
CAISESGTSTYNEQFF
>TRBV19|many|.|TRBJ2-1
TGTGCCAGTACCACGGACAGTGACTACAATGAGCAGTTCTTC
CASTTDSDYNEQFF
>TRBV19|many|.|TRBJ1-6
TGTGCCAGTAGTATAAGACGGGATTCACCCCTCCACTTT
CASSIRRDSPLHF
>TRBV28|many|TRBD2|TRBJ2-7
TGTGCCAGCATCGGACTAGCGGGAGGCGAGCAGTACTTC
CASIGLAGGEQYF
>TRBV7-9|many|.|TRBJ1-5
TGTGCCAGCAGCTTAGGGACGGACTCGGGTCAGCCCCAGCATTTT
CASSLGTDSGQPQHF
>TRBV7-9|many|TRBD1|TRBJ1-5
TGTGCCAGCAGCACCGGACAGGGTCCCAATGAAGCCCAGCATTTT
CASSTGQGPNEAQHF